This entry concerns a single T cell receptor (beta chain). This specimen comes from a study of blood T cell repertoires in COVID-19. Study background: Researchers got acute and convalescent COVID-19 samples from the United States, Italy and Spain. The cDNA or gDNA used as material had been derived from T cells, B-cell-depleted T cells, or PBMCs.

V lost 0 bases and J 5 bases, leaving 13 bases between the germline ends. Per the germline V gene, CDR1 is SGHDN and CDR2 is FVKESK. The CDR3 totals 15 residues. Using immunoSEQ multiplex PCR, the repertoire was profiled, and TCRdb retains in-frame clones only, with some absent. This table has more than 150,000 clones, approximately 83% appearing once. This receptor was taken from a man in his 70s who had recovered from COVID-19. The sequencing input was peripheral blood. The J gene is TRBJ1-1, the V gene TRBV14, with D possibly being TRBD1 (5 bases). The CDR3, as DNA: TGTGCCAGCAGCCAAGATTATTGGGGGGGGACTGAAGCTTTCTTT. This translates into CASSQDYWGGTEAFF.